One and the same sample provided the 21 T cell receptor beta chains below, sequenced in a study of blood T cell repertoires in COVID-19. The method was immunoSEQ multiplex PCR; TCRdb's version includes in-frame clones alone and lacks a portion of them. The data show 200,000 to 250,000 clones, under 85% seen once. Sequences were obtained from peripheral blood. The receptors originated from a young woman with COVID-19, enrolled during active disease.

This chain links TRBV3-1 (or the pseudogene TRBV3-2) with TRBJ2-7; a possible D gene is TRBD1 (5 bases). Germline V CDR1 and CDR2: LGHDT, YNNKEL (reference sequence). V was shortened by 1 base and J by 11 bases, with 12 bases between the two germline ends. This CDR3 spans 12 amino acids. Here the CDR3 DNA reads TGTGCCAGCAGCCAAGGACAGACCGGAAAGTACTTC. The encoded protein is CASSQGQTGKYF.

CDR3 DNA sequence: TGTGCCGGGAGGAGCGGTACCTACAATGAGCAGTTCTTC. Encoded protein: CAGRSGTYNEQFF. The J gene is TRBJ2-1, the V gene TRBV12-3 or TRBV12-4; a weak D match, TRBD2 (6 bases). The ends were cut back, 11 bases at V and 2 bases at J, with 13 bases in the middle. The CDR3 contains 13 residues.

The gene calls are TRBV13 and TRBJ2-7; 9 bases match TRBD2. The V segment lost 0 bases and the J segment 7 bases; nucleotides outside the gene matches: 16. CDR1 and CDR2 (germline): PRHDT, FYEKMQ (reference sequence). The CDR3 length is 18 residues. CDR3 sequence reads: CASSLGLNGAGGVFEQYF. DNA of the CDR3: TGTGCCAGCAGCTTAGGCCTAAATGGGGCGGGGGGGGTTTTTGAGCAGTACTTC.

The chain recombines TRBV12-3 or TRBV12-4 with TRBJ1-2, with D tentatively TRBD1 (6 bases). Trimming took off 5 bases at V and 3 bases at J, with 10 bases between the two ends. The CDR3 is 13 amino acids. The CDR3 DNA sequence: TGTGCCAGCAGTCAGCGACAGGACTATGGCTACACCTTC. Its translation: CASSQRQDYGYTF.

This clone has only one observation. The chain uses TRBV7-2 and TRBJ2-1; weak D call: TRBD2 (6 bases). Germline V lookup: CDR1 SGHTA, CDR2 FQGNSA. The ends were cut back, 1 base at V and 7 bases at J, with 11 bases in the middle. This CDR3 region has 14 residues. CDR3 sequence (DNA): TGTGCCAGCAGCTTAGGCGGGGTAAGGAATGAGCAGTTCTTC. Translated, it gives CASSLGGVRNEQFF.

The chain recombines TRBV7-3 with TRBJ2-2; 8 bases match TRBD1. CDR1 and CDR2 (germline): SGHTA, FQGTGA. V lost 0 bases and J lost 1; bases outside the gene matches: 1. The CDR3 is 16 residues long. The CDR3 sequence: CASSLTGTGNTGELFF. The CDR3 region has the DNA TGTGCCAGCAGCTTAACGGGGACAGGGAACACCGGGGAGCTGTTTTTT.

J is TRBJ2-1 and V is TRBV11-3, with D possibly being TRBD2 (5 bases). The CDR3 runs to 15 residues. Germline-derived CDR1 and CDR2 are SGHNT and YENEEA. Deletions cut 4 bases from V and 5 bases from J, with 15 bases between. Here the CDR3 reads CASSSDPSSDNEQFF. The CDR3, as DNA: TGTGCCAGCAGCTCGGATCCTAGCTCAGACAATGAGCAGTTCTTC.

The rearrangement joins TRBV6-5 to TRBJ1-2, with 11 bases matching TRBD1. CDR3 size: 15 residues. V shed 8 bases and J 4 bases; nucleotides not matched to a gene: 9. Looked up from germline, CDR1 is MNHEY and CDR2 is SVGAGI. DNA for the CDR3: TGTGCCAGCCGGACAGGGGGCGGGAGCGGCTATGGCTACACCTTC. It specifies CASRTGGGSGYGYTF.

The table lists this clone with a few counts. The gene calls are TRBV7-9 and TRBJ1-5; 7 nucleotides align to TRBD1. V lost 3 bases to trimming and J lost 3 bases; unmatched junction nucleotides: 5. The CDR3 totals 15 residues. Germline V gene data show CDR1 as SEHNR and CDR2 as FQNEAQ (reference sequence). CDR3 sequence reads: CASSFPGGDNQPQHF. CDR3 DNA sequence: TGTGCCAGCAGCTTTCCAGGGGGAGACAATCAGCCCCAGCATTTT.

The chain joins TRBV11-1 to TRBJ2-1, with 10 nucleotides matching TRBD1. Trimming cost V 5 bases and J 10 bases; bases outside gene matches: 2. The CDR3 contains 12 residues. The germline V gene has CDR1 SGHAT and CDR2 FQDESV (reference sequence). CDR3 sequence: CASSPGQGEQFF. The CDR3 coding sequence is TGTGCCAGCAGCCCGGGACAGGGGGAGCAGTTCTTC.

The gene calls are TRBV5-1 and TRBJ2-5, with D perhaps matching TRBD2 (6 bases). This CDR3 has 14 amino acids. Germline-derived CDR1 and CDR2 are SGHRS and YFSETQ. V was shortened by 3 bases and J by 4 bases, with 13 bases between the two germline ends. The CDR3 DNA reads TGCGCCAGCAGCTCTATGACTAGTTCAGAGACCCAGTACTTC. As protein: CASSSMTSSETQYF.

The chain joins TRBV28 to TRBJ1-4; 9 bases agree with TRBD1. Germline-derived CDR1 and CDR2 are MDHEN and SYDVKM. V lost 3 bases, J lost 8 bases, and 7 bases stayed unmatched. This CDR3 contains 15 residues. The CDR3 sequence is CASSFGGQGYEKLFF. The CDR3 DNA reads TGTGCCAGCAGTTTTGGGGGACAGGGATACGAAAAACTGTTTTTT.

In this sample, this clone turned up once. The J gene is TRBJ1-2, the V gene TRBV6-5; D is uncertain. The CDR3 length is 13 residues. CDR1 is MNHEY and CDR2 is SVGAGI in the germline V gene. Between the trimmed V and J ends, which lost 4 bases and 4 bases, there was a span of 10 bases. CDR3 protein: CASSSRVGYGYTF. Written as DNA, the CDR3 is TGTGCCAGCAGTTCGAGGGTGGGCTATGGCTACACCTTC.

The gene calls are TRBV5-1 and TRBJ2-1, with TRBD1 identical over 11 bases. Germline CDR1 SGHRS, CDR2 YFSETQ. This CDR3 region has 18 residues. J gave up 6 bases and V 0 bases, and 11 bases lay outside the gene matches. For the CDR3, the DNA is TGCGCCAGCAGCTTGGCTCCGGGACAGGGGGTAGGCTCCAATGAGCAGTTCTTC. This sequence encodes CASSLAPGQGVGSNEQFF.

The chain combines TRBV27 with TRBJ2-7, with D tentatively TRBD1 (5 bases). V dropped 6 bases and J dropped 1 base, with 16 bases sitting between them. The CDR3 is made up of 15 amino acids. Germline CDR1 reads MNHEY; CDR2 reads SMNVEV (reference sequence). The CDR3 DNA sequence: TGTGCCAGCAGCCGAAACGGACAAAGTTCCTACGAGCAGTACTTC. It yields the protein CASSRNGQSSYEQYF.

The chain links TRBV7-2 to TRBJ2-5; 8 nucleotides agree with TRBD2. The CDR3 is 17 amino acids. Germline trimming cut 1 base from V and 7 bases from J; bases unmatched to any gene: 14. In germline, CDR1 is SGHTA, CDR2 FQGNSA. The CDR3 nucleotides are TGTGCCAGCAGCTTAGAGACGCGGGGGGCCTCCTATGGGACCCAGTACTTC. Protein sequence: CASSLETRGASYGTQYF.

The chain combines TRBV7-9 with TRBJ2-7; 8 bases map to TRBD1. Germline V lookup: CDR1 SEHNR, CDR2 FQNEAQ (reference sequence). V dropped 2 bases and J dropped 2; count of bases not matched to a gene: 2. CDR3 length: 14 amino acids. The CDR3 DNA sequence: TGTGCCAGCAGCTTATCGGGACAGGCCTACGAGCAGTACTTC. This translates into CASSLSGQAYEQYF.

CDR3 sequence: CASRTWDNSNQPQHF. The CDR3, as DNA: TGTGCCAGCCGTACCTGGGACAATAGCAATCAGCCCCAGCATTTT. This chain uses TRBV4-2 with TRBJ1-5; tentatively, D is TRBD1 (6 bases). Trimming removed 8 bases at V and 0 bases at J, with 14 bases between. CDR3 length: 15 amino acids. Germline V CDR1 and CDR2: LGHNA, YNFKEQ.

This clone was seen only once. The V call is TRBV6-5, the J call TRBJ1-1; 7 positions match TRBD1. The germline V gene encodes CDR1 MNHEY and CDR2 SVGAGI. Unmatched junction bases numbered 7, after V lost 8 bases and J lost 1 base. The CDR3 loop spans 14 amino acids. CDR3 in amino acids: CASVKGGANTEAFF. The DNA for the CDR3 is TGTGCCAGCGTCAAAGGGGGCGCGAACACTGAAGCTTTCTTT.

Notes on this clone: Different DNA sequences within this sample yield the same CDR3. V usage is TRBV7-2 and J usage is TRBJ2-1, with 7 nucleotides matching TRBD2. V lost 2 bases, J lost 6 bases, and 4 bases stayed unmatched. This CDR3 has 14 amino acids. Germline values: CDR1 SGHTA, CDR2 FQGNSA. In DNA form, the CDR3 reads TGTGCCAGCAGCTTAACCGGGACTATCAATGAGCAGTTCTTC. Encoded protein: CASSLTGTINEQFF.

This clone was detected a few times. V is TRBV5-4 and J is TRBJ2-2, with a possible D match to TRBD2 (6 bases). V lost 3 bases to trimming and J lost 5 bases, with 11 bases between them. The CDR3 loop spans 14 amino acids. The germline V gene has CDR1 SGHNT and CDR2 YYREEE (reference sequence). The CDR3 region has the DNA TGTGCCAGCAGCTCGGGACTCACTACCGGGGAGCTGTTTTTT. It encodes CASSSGLTTGELFF.